This is a list of T cell receptor beta chains from one sample in a study of OX40 agonist ivuxolimab in advanced cancers. Produced via immunoSEQ multiplex PCR; TCRdb's table is partial and in-frame only. The sample lists 74,000 or so clones, about 92% occurring once. The sample in question was CD4+ or CD8+ T cells sorted from blood, obtained in a trial of the OX40 agonist ivuxolimab. The receptors originated from an adult with an advanced solid tumor such as melanoma, head and neck, liver or kidney cancer. Both conserved end residues are part of each CDR3. The D gene is left open where the match is weak. Clone size is stated in some rows and not others, as once, few, many or a class when expanded.

D gene: TRBD1; J gene: TRBJ1-6; CDR3 length: 15; V gene: TRBV7-6; clone size: -; CDR3 DNA: TGTGCCAGCAGCTTACTCGGACAGGAATTTTCACCCCTCCACTTT; CDR3 protein: CASSLLGQEFSPLHF
D gene: -; J gene: TRBJ1-4; CDR3 length: 14; V gene: TRBV7-9; clone size: -; CDR3 DNA: TGTGCCAGCAGCTTGGAATCGGGGATTGAAAAACTGTTTTTT; CDR3 protein: CASSLESGIEKLFF
D gene: TRBD1; J gene: TRBJ1-5; CDR3 length: 16; V gene: TRBV27; clone size: -; CDR3 DNA: TGTGCCAGCAGTCCTTCGACAGGGGCCCCGAATCAGCCCCAGCATTTT; CDR3 protein: CASSPSTGAPNQPQHF
D gene: -; J gene: TRBJ2-7; CDR3 length: 14; V gene: TRBV7-2; clone size: -; CDR3 DNA: TGTGCCAGCGGCTTATTAGCGGATACCTACGAGCAGTACTTC; CDR3 protein: CASGLLADTYEQYF
D gene: -; J gene: TRBJ2-6; CDR3 length: 15; V gene: TRBV6-5; clone size: -; CDR3 DNA: TGTGCCAGCAGAAGAGGGGTCTCTGGGGCCAACGTCCTGACTTTC; CDR3 protein: CASRRGVSGANVLTF
D gene: -; J gene: TRBJ2-3; CDR3 length: 14; V gene: TRBV4-1; clone size: once; CDR3 DNA: TGCGCCAGCAGCCAAGAAACAGTTCTAGATACGCAGTATTTT; CDR3 protein: CASSQETVLDTQYF
D gene: TRBD1; J gene: TRBJ1-4; CDR3 length: 12; V gene: TRBV6-6; clone size: -; CDR3 DNA: TGTGCCAGCGGGACAGGTGGGGAAAAACTGTTTTTT; CDR3 protein: CASGTGGEKLFF
D gene: TRBD1; J gene: TRBJ2-3; CDR3 length: 15; V gene: TRBV27; clone size: -; CDR3 DNA: TGTGCCAGCAGTCCCGGGACAGACGGCACAGATACGCAGTATTTT; CDR3 protein: CASSPGTDGTDTQYF
D gene: -; J gene: TRBJ2-3; CDR3 length: 15; V gene: TRBV4-2; clone size: -; CDR3 DNA: TGTGCCAGCAGCCTTATAGGCAGAACCACAGATACGCAGTATTTT; CDR3 protein: CASSLIGRTTDTQYF
D gene: -; J gene: TRBJ1-1; CDR3 length: 12; V gene: TRBV5-6; clone size: -; CDR3 DNA: TGTGCCAGCAGCTTGACCTACACTGAAGCTTTCTTT; CDR3 protein: CASSLTYTEAFF
D gene: TRBD2; J gene: TRBJ2-7; CDR3 length: 15; V gene: TRBV5-4; clone size: -; CDR3 DNA: TGTGCCAGCAGCTACCTTGGGGGGGAGGCCTACGAGCAGTACTTC; CDR3 protein: CASSYLGGEAYEQYF
D gene: TRBD2; J gene: TRBJ2-1; CDR3 length: 13; V gene: TRBV2; clone size: -; CDR3 DNA: TGTGCCAGCAGGCTGCTAGCGGGGCAAGAGCAGTTCTTC; CDR3 protein: CASRLLAGQEQFF
D gene: -; J gene: TRBJ2-5; CDR3 length: 16; V gene: TRBV14; clone size: -; CDR3 DNA: TGTGCCAGCAGCCATTCCTGGACTTCAAGCGGGGAGACCCAGTACTTC; CDR3 protein: CASSHSWTSSGETQYF
D gene: -; J gene: TRBJ1-1; CDR3 length: 16; V gene: TRBV7-6; clone size: -; CDR3 DNA: TGTGCCAGCAGCTTATTGGGGGGCGCGGAGAACACTGAAGCTTTCTTT; CDR3 protein: CASSLLGGAENTEAFF
D gene: TRBD1; J gene: TRBJ2-5; CDR3 length: 15; V gene: TRBV15; clone size: -; CDR3 DNA: TGTGCCACCAGCTCCCTTGGGACAGGGGAAGGGGCCCAGTACTTC; CDR3 protein: CATSSLGTGEGAQYF
D gene: TRBD1; J gene: TRBJ2-2; CDR3 length: 15; V gene: TRBV19; clone size: -; CDR3 DNA: TGTGCCAGTAGCCGGGACAGATCCAATACCGGGGAGCTGTTTTTT; CDR3 protein: CASSRDRSNTGELFF
D gene: -; J gene: TRBJ1-1; CDR3 length: 16; V gene: TRBV9; clone size: -; CDR3 DNA: TGTGCCAGCAGCGAACCCCGTTCAGGTTCTCTGCGTGAAGCTTTCTTT; CDR3 protein: CASSEPRSGSLREAFF
D gene: TRBD1; J gene: TRBJ1-2; CDR3 length: 15; V gene: TRBV15; clone size: -; CDR3 DNA: TGTGCCACCAGCAGTTCCAGGACAGGGCTCTATGGCTACACCTTC; CDR3 protein: CATSSSRTGLYGYTF
D gene: TRBD2; J gene: TRBJ2-1; CDR3 length: 20; V gene: TRBV7-8; clone size: -; CDR3 DNA: TGTGCCAGCAGTCTCCACAGGCGGGGGGCTAGATCCGGCTCCTACAATGAGCAGTTCTTC; CDR3 protein: CASSLHRRGARSGSYNEQFF
D gene: -; J gene: TRBJ1-4; CDR3 length: 16; V gene: TRBV7-9; clone size: once; CDR3 DNA: TGTGCCAGCAGCTTAGTTCTCTCCAGGGGCAATGAAAAACTGTTTTTT; CDR3 protein: CASSLVLSRGNEKLFF
D gene: -; J gene: TRBJ1-2; CDR3 length: 12; V gene: TRBV28; clone size: -; CDR3 DNA: TGTGCCAGCAGTTTCGCGTATCGGGGCTACACCTTC; CDR3 protein: CASSFAYRGYTF
D gene: -; J gene: TRBJ2-5; CDR3 length: 15; V gene: TRBV19; clone size: once; CDR3 DNA: TGTGCCAGTAGTACGTTTGTGGGGGCGGGGGAGACCCAGTACTTC; CDR3 protein: CASSTFVGAGETQYF
D gene: -; J gene: TRBJ1-5; CDR3 length: 15; V gene: TRBV2; clone size: -; CDR3 DNA: TGTGCCAGCAGTGAAATATGGGTTAGCAATCAGCCCCAGCATTTT; CDR3 protein: CASSEIWVSNQPQHF
D gene: -; J gene: TRBJ2-7; CDR3 length: 12; V gene: TRBV6-5; clone size: -; CDR3 DNA: TGTGCCAGCAGCCCCGTTCCCTACGAGCAGTACTTC; CDR3 protein: CASSPVPYEQYF
D gene: TRBD1; J gene: TRBJ1-5; CDR3 length: 14; V gene: TRBV6-5; clone size: -; CDR3 DNA: TGTGCCAGCAGTTCAATCGCAGGGGGTCAGCCCCAGCATTTT; CDR3 protein: CASSSIAGGQPQHF
D gene: -; J gene: TRBJ1-1; CDR3 length: 13; V gene: TRBV19; clone size: -; CDR3 DNA: TGTGCCAGTAGCTACACCCTGAACACTGAAGCTTTCTTT; CDR3 protein: CASSYTLNTEAFF
D gene: -; J gene: TRBJ1-3; CDR3 length: 14; V gene: TRBV6-5; clone size: -; CDR3 DNA: TGTGCCAGCAGTTACTCTTCCCCACCCGACACCATATATTTT; CDR3 protein: CASSYSSPPDTIYF
D gene: -; J gene: TRBJ1-1; CDR3 length: 14; V gene: TRBV11-3; clone size: -; CDR3 DNA: TGTGCCAGCAGCTTGGAAGGATATAACACTGAAGCTTTCTTT; CDR3 protein: CASSLEGYNTEAFF
D gene: -; J gene: TRBJ1-2; CDR3 length: 15; V gene: TRBV27; clone size: -; CDR3 DNA: TGTGCCAGCGCACACAGTCCGGGGGCGATCTATGGCTACACCTTC; CDR3 protein: CASAHSPGAIYGYTF
D gene: TRBD1; J gene: TRBJ1-3; CDR3 length: 15; V gene: TRBV7-2; clone size: -; CDR3 DNA: TGTGCCAGCAGCTTAGACAGGGGGACTGGAAACACCATATATTTT; CDR3 protein: CASSLDRGTGNTIYF
D gene: -; J gene: TRBJ1-2; CDR3 length: 13; V gene: TRBV5-6; clone size: -; CDR3 DNA: TGTGCCAGCAGCCAAGGAGGGGTGAAGGGCTACACCTTC; CDR3 protein: CASSQGGVKGYTF
D gene: -; J gene: TRBJ1-1; CDR3 length: 13; V gene: TRBV5-1; clone size: -; CDR3 DNA: TGCGCCAGCAGCACAGGTTGGGGCACTGAAGCTTTCTTT; CDR3 protein: CASSTGWGTEAFF
D gene: -; J gene: TRBJ1-1; CDR3 length: 18; V gene: TRBV7-9; clone size: -; CDR3 DNA: TGTGCCAGCAGCTTAACTTTCTCAGGGGAATCCATGAACACTGAAGCTTTCTTT; CDR3 protein: CASSLTFSGESMNTEAFF
D gene: TRBD2; J gene: TRBJ2-3; CDR3 length: 15; V gene: TRBV7-8; clone size: -; CDR3 DNA: TGTGCCAGCAGCTCCGGGGGGTCTAGCACAGATACGCAGTATTTT; CDR3 protein: CASSSGGSSTDTQYF
D gene: TRBD1; J gene: TRBJ1-5; CDR3 length: 19; V gene: TRBV7-8; clone size: -; CDR3 DNA: TGTGCCAGCAGCCAAATCCGGGACAGGGCTGACATTTGGGGTCAGCCCCAGCATTTT; CDR3 protein: CASSQIRDRADIWGQPQHF
D gene: TRBD2; J gene: TRBJ2-7; CDR3 length: 17; V gene: TRBV15; clone size: -; CDR3 DNA: TGTGCCACCAGCAGTCGACCAGAAGGCGGGAGATACTACGAGCAGTACTTC; CDR3 protein: CATSSRPEGGRYYEQYF
D gene: -; J gene: TRBJ2-2; CDR3 length: 15; V gene: TRBV12-5; clone size: once; CDR3 DNA: TGTGCTAGTGGTTTGACAACTCAGGGTCCCGGGGAGCTGTTTTTT; CDR3 protein: CASGLTTQGPGELFF
D gene: -; J gene: TRBJ2-5; CDR3 length: 11; V gene: TRBV7-9; clone size: -; CDR3 DNA: TGTGCCAGCAGCTTCTCTGAGACCCAGTACTTC; CDR3 protein: CASSFSETQYF
D gene: -; J gene: TRBJ2-7; CDR3 length: 14; V gene: TRBV27; clone size: -; CDR3 DNA: TGTGCCAGCAGTCCCCTCGGGGGTGGCTACGAGCAGTACTTC; CDR3 protein: CASSPLGGGYEQYF
D gene: -; J gene: TRBJ2-6; CDR3 length: 19; V gene: TRBV7-8; clone size: -; CDR3 DNA: TGTGCCAGCAGATCGTCAGGCTGGGGTGTAGGAGGTGGGGCCAACGTCCTGACTTTC; CDR3 protein: CASRSSGWGVGGGANVLTF
D gene: -; J gene: TRBJ2-7; CDR3 length: 11; V gene: TRBV20-1; clone size: -; CDR3 DNA: TGCAGTGCTAGATTCGACTACGAGCAGTACTTC; CDR3 protein: CSARFDYEQYF
D gene: -; J gene: TRBJ2-1; CDR3 length: 16; V gene: TRBV9; clone size: -; CDR3 DNA: TGTGCCAGCAGCGTAGGGTTTAGGGGGGGCGCGGATGAGCAGTTCTTC; CDR3 protein: CASSVGFRGGADEQFF